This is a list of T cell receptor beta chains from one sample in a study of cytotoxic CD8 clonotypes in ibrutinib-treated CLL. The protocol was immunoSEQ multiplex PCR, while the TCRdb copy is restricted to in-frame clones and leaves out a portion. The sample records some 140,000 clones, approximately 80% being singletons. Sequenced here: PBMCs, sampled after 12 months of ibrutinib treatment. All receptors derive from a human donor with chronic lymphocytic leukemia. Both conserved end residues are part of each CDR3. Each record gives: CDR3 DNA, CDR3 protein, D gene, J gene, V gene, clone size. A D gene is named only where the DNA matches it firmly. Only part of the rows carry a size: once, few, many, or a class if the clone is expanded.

CDR3 DNA: TGTGCCAGAGGGGTGGAGACCCAGTACTTC
CDR3 protein: CARGVETQYF
D gene: NA
J gene: TRBJ2-5
V gene: TRBV2
clone size: NA

CDR3 DNA: TGTGCCAGTAGTATAGGGCGGGAGCAGTACTTC
CDR3 protein: CASSIGREQYF
D gene: NA
J gene: TRBJ2-7
V gene: TRBV19
clone size: NA

CDR3 DNA: TGTGCCAGCAGCCAACGGGAGGGCCTGTCCTACGAGCAGTACTTC
CDR3 protein: CASSQREGLSYEQYF
D gene: TRBD2
J gene: TRBJ2-7
V gene: TRBV4-2
clone size: NA

CDR3 DNA: TGTGCCAGCAGCCAAGTCGGACTAGAGGGATTAGAGCAGTTCTTC
CDR3 protein: CASSQVGLEGLEQFF
D gene: TRBD2
J gene: TRBJ2-1
V gene: TRBV14
clone size: NA

CDR3 DNA: TGTGCCAGTAGCTCCCAGGGACTAGCGGGACCGAGCTCCTACGAGCAGTACTTC
CDR3 protein: CASSSQGLAGPSSYEQYF
D gene: TRBD2
J gene: TRBJ2-7
V gene: TRBV19
clone size: NA

CDR3 DNA: TGCGCCAGCAGTGAGTCCGACCTTAATCAGCCCCAGCATTTT
CDR3 protein: CASSESDLNQPQHF
D gene: NA
J gene: TRBJ1-5
V gene: TRBV10-2
clone size: NA

CDR3 DNA: TGCGCCAGCAGCCAGCCGGGACAGGTGGCTTTCAACGAGCAGTACTTC
CDR3 protein: CASSQPGQVAFNEQYF
D gene: TRBD1
J gene: TRBJ2-7
V gene: TRBV5-1
clone size: NA

CDR3 DNA: TGTGCCAGCACTGCGGGACAGGGTCTAGGCTACACCTTC
CDR3 protein: CASTAGQGLGYTF
D gene: TRBD1
J gene: TRBJ1-2
V gene: TRBV25-1
clone size: NA

CDR3 DNA: TGTGCCTGGAGTGTGAGGGGGACCGGGGAGCTGTTTTTT
CDR3 protein: CAWSVRGTGELFF
D gene: NA
J gene: TRBJ2-2
V gene: TRBV30
clone size: NA

CDR3 DNA: TGTGCCAGCAGCGGTCGGACAGGGCTGCAGTATTTT
CDR3 protein: CASSGRTGLQYF
D gene: TRBD1
J gene: TRBJ2-3
V gene: TRBV14
clone size: NA

CDR3 DNA: TGTGCCAGCTCACCCCAATCGAGAGCAGCATACAATGAGCAGTTCTTC
CDR3 protein: CASSPQSRAAYNEQFF
D gene: NA
J gene: TRBJ2-1
V gene: TRBV18
clone size: NA

CDR3 DNA: TGTGCCAGTAGTCAACTTGTACCGGGACAGAGGAATGAAAAACTGTTTTTT
CDR3 protein: CASSQLVPGQRNEKLFF
D gene: TRBD1
J gene: TRBJ1-4
V gene: TRBV19
clone size: NA

CDR3 DNA: TGTGCCAGCAGTTCTGCGGTAGATACGCAGTATTTT
CDR3 protein: CASSSAVDTQYF
D gene: NA
J gene: TRBJ2-3
V gene: TRBV6-6
clone size: NA

CDR3 DNA: TGTGCCAGCAGTTTTGGTACAGGGTTTAACACTGAAGCTTTCTTT
CDR3 protein: CASSFGTGFNTEAFF
D gene: NA
J gene: TRBJ1-1
V gene: TRBV28
clone size: NA

CDR3 DNA: TGTGCCAGCAGCTTTTTCTCACAGAACTACGAGCAGTACTTC
CDR3 protein: CASSFFSQNYEQYF
D gene: NA
J gene: TRBJ2-7
V gene: TRBV11-2
clone size: NA

CDR3 DNA: TGTGCCAGCAGCGTCTCCGGGACGAACACCGGGGAGCTGTTTTTT
CDR3 protein: CASSVSGTNTGELFF
D gene: NA
J gene: TRBJ2-2
V gene: TRBV5-4
clone size: NA

CDR3 DNA: TGTGCCAGCAGCTTAGTGCGGGGCCGGGAGCTGTTTTTT
CDR3 protein: CASSLVRGRELFF
D gene: NA
J gene: TRBJ2-2
V gene: TRBV7-2
clone size: NA

CDR3 DNA: TGCGCCAGCAGCTTGGGACTAACTGGGAATGAGCAGTTCTTC
CDR3 protein: CASSLGLTGNEQFF
D gene: NA
J gene: TRBJ2-1
V gene: TRBV5-1
clone size: few

CDR3 DNA: TGCGCCAGCAGCCAAGAACAGGGGGTAGCCTACGAGCAGTACTTC
CDR3 protein: CASSQEQGVAYEQYF
D gene: TRBD1
J gene: TRBJ2-7
V gene: TRBV4-1
clone size: once

CDR3 DNA: TGTGCCAGTAGGACAGGGGCTGGCAATCAGCCCCAGCATTTT
CDR3 protein: CASRTGAGNQPQHF
D gene: TRBD1
J gene: TRBJ1-5
V gene: TRBV28
clone size: few

CDR3 DNA: TGTGCCAGCAGCGCGACAGCCCCGAACACCGGGGAGCTGTTTTTT
CDR3 protein: CASSATAPNTGELFF
D gene: NA
J gene: TRBJ2-2
V gene: TRBV9
clone size: NA

CDR3 DNA: TGTGCCAGCAGCTCAGGACTAGCGACCTACAATGAGCAGTTCTTC
CDR3 protein: CASSSGLATYNEQFF
D gene: TRBD2
J gene: TRBJ2-1
V gene: TRBV7-3
clone size: few

CDR3 DNA: TGCGCCAGCAGCCAAAGACAGGGAAACGTATACGAGCAGTACTTC
CDR3 protein: CASSQRQGNVYEQYF
D gene: TRBD1
J gene: TRBJ2-7
V gene: TRBV4-3
clone size: once

CDR3 DNA: TGTGCCTGGAGTGTGGGAAGGGGATCAGATACGCAGTATTTT
CDR3 protein: CAWSVGRGSDTQYF
D gene: NA
J gene: TRBJ2-3
V gene: TRBV30
clone size: NA

CDR3 DNA: TGTGCCAGCAGCTTGGATGGGCCCAGGGGAGTCTTCAACTATGGCTACACCTTC
CDR3 protein: CASSLDGPRGVFNYGYTF
D gene: NA
J gene: TRBJ1-2
V gene: TRBV5-6
clone size: few

CDR3 DNA: TGTGCCAGTAGTGAGACTAGCGGGAGTTTCCACGAGCAGTACTTC
CDR3 protein: CASSETSGSFHEQYF
D gene: TRBD2
J gene: TRBJ2-7
V gene: TRBV19
clone size: once

CDR3 DNA: TGTGCCAGCAGCTTAAACTGGCCACAGCCATACAATGAGCAGTTCTTC
CDR3 protein: CASSLNWPQPYNEQFF
D gene: NA
J gene: TRBJ2-1
V gene: TRBV7-3
clone size: once

CDR3 DNA: TGTGCTAGCAGCTTAGCGGGAGGGCATAATGAGCAGTTCTTC
CDR3 protein: CASSLAGGHNEQFF
D gene: TRBD2
J gene: TRBJ2-1
V gene: TRBV7-7
clone size: NA

CDR3 DNA: TGTGCCAGTAGTATCTGGGGACAGGGTACCTACGAGCAGTACTTC
CDR3 protein: CASSIWGQGTYEQYF
D gene: TRBD1
J gene: TRBJ2-7
V gene: TRBV19
clone size: NA

CDR3 DNA: TGTGCCAGCAGCGCGTATCCCTTAAAAGAGCAGTTCTTC
CDR3 protein: CASSAYPLKEQFF
D gene: NA
J gene: TRBJ2-1
V gene: TRBV7-2
clone size: NA

CDR3 DNA: TGTGCCAGCTGGGGGTGGACGGCTGGACCCGGGGAGCTGTTTTTT
CDR3 protein: CASWGWTAGPGELFF
D gene: NA
J gene: TRBJ2-2
V gene: TRBV5-4
clone size: NA

CDR3 DNA: TGTGCCAGCAGTTACTTTACGGGGGGCTCCTACGAGCAGTACTTC
CDR3 protein: CASSYFTGGSYEQYF
D gene: TRBD2
J gene: TRBJ2-7
V gene: TRBV6-5
clone size: NA

CDR3 DNA: TGCGCCAGCAGCCTAGTCCCGGGACAGGGGCGTTGGTACACCGGGGAGCTGTTTTTT
CDR3 protein: CASSLVPGQGRWYTGELFF
D gene: TRBD1
J gene: TRBJ2-2
V gene: TRBV4-1
clone size: NA

CDR3 DNA: TGTGCCAGCTCACCACCAGGCCAGCCCCAGCATTTT
CDR3 protein: CASSPPGQPQHF
D gene: NA
J gene: TRBJ1-5
V gene: TRBV18
clone size: NA

CDR3 DNA: TGTGCCAGCAGAACAACAGGGACTGAAGCTTTCTTT
CDR3 protein: CASRTTGTEAFF
D gene: NA
J gene: TRBJ1-1
V gene: TRBV2
clone size: NA

CDR3 DNA: TGTGCCAGCAGTGAACTAGCGGGAGGGAATGAGCAGTTCTTC
CDR3 protein: CASSELAGGNEQFF
D gene: TRBD2
J gene: TRBJ2-1
V gene: TRBV6-1
clone size: NA

CDR3 DNA: TGCGCCAGCAGTGCGCCGGGACAGGGGGCTTTCGAGCAGTACTTC
CDR3 protein: CASSAPGQGAFEQYF
D gene: TRBD1
J gene: TRBJ2-7
V gene: TRBV10-1
clone size: NA